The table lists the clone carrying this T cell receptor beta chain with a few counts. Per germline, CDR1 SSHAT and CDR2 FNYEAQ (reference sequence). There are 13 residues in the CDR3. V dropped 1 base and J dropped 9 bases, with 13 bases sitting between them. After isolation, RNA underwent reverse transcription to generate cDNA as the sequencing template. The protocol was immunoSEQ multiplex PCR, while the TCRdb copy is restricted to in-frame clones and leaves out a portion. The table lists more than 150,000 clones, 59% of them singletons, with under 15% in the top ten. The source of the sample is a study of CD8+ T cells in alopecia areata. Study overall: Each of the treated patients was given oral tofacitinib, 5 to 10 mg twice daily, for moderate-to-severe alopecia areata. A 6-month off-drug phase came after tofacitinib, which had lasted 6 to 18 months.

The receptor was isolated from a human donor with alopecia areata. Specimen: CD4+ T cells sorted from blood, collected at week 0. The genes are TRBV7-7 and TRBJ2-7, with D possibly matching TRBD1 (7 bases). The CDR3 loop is CASSLGGDSLQYF. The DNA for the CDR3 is TGTGCCAGCAGCTTAGGGGGGGACAGCCTGCAGTACTTC.